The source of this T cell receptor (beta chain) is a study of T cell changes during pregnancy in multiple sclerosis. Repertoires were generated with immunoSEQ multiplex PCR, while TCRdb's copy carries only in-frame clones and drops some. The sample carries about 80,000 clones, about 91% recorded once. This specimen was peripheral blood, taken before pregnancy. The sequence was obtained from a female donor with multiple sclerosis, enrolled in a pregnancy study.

The CDR3 sequence: CASSPTSPTGELFF. The CDR3 region has the DNA TGTGCCAGCAGCCCGACTAGCCCAACCGGGGAGCTGTTTTTT. The chain carries TRBV7-3 and TRBJ2-2; TRBD2 aligns across 7 bases. CDR1 and CDR2 from the germline V gene are SGHTA and FQGTGA. V was clipped by 5 bases and J by 5 bases; unmatched bases: 5. The CDR3 extends over 14 amino acids.